The 28 T cell receptor beta chains presented below share a single source sample, sequenced in a study of T cell responses to AZD1222 COVID-19 vaccine. Method: immunoSEQ multiplex PCR; TCRdb's copy keeps in-frame clones and lacks some. The sample lists 85,000 to 130,000 clones, around 90% occurring once. This material consisted of peripheral blood, taken 28 days after the second AZD1222 dose. These TCRs come from an adult who received the AZD1222 COVID-19 vaccine.

The chain has TRBV7-3 and TRBJ2-3; D is undetermined. V lost 5 bases and J lost 2, with 8 bases in between. The CDR3 loop spans 13 amino acids. The germline V gene encodes CDR1 SGHTA and CDR2 FQGTGA. The DNA for the CDR3 is TGTGCCAGCAGCCCCGAACACACAGATACGCAGTATTTT. This encodes CASSPEHTDTQYF.

V is TRBV29-1 and J is TRBJ1-4; D is unresolved. The CDR3 loop spans 12 amino acids. Germline-derived CDR1 and CDR2 are SQVTM and ANQGSEA. V dropped 6 bases and J dropped 6 bases, with 11 bases sitting between them. CDR3 loop: CSVRTSDEKLFF. The CDR3 DNA reads as TGCAGCGTCCGTACATCGGATGAAAAACTGTTTTTT.

The V gene is TRBV9, the J gene TRBJ1-3, with TRBD1 as a possible D gene (5 bases). Germline lookup yields CDR1 SGDLS and CDR2 YYNGEE. V lost 7 bases and J 8 bases, leaving 16 bases between the germline ends. This CDR3 region has 13 residues. CDR3 protein: CASRRDVADTIYF. CDR3 DNA: TGTGCCAGCCGAAGGGACGTTGCGGACACCATATATTTT.

The gene calls are TRBV5-4 and TRBJ1-2; possibly TRBD1 for D (6 bases). The CDR3 contains 11 residues. Germline lookup yields CDR1 SGHNT and CDR2 YYREEE (reference sequence). Trimming cost V 5 bases and J 9 bases, with 11 bases left between them. The DNA of the CDR3 is TGTGCCAGCAGTCCAGGGGAAAGCTACACCTTC. Translated, it gives CASSPGESYTF.

The chain combines TRBV4-3 with TRBJ1-2; perhaps TRBD1 as D (5 bases). CDR1 is LGHNA, CDR2 YSLEER, per germline. The CDR3 is 15 amino acids. Trimming shortened V by 1 base and J by 6 bases, and 15 bases separated the two germline ends. The CDR3: CASSQGEGRVHGYTF. The CDR3 DNA is TGCGCCAGCAGCCAAGGCGAGGGCAGGGTGCATGGCTACACCTTC.

This clone has just one count. The gene calls are TRBV9 and TRBJ2-3, with D perhaps given as TRBD1 or TRBD2 (5 bases each). Trimming left V 0 bases short and J 5 bases short, with 7 bases between. This CDR3 spans 13 amino acids. CDR1 and CDR2 (germline): SGDLS, YYNGEE. CDR3 amino acids: CASSVGDGDTQYF. The CDR3 DNA follows: TGTGCCAGCAGCGTAGGGGACGGAGATACGCAGTATTTT.

This clone was picked up one time. The genes are TRBV5-1 and TRBJ2-5; D is possibly TRBD2 (5 bases). This CDR3 contains 13 residues. Germline loops: CDR1 SGHRS, CDR2 YFSETQ. Trimming shortened V by 4 bases and J by 1 base, and 8 bases separated the two germline ends. CDR3 sequence (DNA): TGCGCCAGCAGCATGAGCGGCCAAGAGACCCAGTACTTC. Its translation: CASSMSGQETQYF.

DNA for the CDR3: TGCGCCAGCAGCCGGCAATCGGGAGGCGGCTATGGCTACACCTTC. Protein sequence: CASSRQSGGGYGYTF. The chain carries TRBV4-1 and TRBJ1-2; D is unclear. There are 15 residues in the CDR3. V was shortened by 4 bases and J by 4 bases, with 16 bases between the two germline ends. Looked up from germline, CDR1 is MGHRA and CDR2 is YSYEKL.

The V and J genes are TRBV2 and TRBJ2-5, with TRBD1 identical over 10 bases. The CDR3 covers 13 residues. CDR1 and CDR2 (germline): SNHLY, FYNNEI. J lost 5 bases, V lost 10 bases, and 7 bases had no gene match. The CDR3: CANRQGAGETQYF. The CDR3 DNA follows: TGTGCCAATAGACAGGGGGCGGGGGAGACCCAGTACTTC. The full variable domain, its missing parts supplied by reference TRBV2 and TRBJ2-5, is EPEVTQTPSHQVTQMGQEVILRCVPISNHLYFYWYRQILGQKVEFLVSFYNNEISEKSEIFDDQFSVERPDGSNFTLKIRSTKLEDSAMYFCANRQGAGETQYFGPGTRLLVL.

V gene TRBV4-3 combines with J gene TRBJ2-1, with D maybe TRBD1 (6 bases). Germline loops: CDR1 LGHNA, CDR2 YSLEER. V was trimmed by 0 bases and J by 2 bases, leaving 8 bases between them. The CDR3 has 15 amino acids. CDR3: CASSQDQGTYNEQFF. Here the CDR3 DNA reads TGCGCCAGCAGCCAAGATCAGGGGACCTACAATGAGCAGTTCTTC.

DNA of the CDR3: TGTGCCAGCAGCTTGTCAGATACGCAGTATTTT. It specifies CASSLSDTQYF. This rearrangement joins TRBV5-4 to TRBJ2-3; D gene unclear. Germline lookup yields CDR1 SGHNT and CDR2 YYREEE (reference sequence). V was trimmed by 1 base and J by 4 bases, leaving 1 base between them. The CDR3 is 11 amino acids.

The J gene is TRBJ1-1, the V gene TRBV14; D remains ambiguous. CDR1 SGHDN and CDR2 FVKESK come from the germline V gene. This CDR3 comprises 14 residues. Trimming removed 1 base from V and 4 bases from J, with 10 bases in between. CDR3 loop: CASSQVATGTEAFF. CDR3 DNA sequence: TGTGCCAGCAGCCAAGTCGCGACTGGCACTGAAGCTTTCTTT.

This clone has a handful of counts. This chain connects TRBV5-1 to TRBJ1-6; no clear D gene. Germline loops: CDR1 SGHRS, CDR2 YFSETQ. The V gene lost 1 base and the J gene lost 14 bases, with 16 bases spanning the gap. The CDR3 length is 14 residues. DNA for the CDR3: TGCGCCAGCAGCTTGACCGCAGGCACCCTCACCCTCCACTTT. Translation gives CASSLTAGTLTLHF.

This clone was found once. The chain links TRBV19 to TRBJ1-1; D not resolved. V was trimmed by 10 bases and J by 10 bases, leaving 19 bases between them. CDR3 length: 12 residues. CDR1 and CDR2 from the germline V gene are LNHDA and SQIVND (reference sequence). CDR3 loop: CATSRGLEGAFF. Written as DNA, the CDR3 is TGTGCCACCTCGAGAGGGTTGGAGGGAGCTTTCTTT.

The chain is built from TRBV6-2 or TRBV6-3 and TRBJ1-6; D not certain. Trimming left V 0 bases short and J 7 bases short, with 7 bases between. This CDR3 has 14 amino acids. CDR1 is MNHEY, CDR2 SVGEGT, per germline. The CDR3 bases are TGTGCCAGCAGTTACTCCCCACGGAATTCACCCCTCCACTTT. It yields the protein CASSYSPRNSPLHF.

The CDR3 loop reads CASSPRGENTEAFF. For the CDR3, the DNA is TGTGCCAGCAGCCCCAGGGGAGAGAACACTGAAGCTTTCTTT. The V gene is TRBV6-6, the J gene TRBJ1-1, with D possibly being TRBD1 (6 bases). The germline CDR1 and CDR2 sequences are MNHNY and SVGAGI (reference sequence). V shed 6 bases and J shed 1 base, with 12 bases lying between them. The CDR3 contains 14 residues.

The V gene is TRBV4-3, the J gene TRBJ1-2; TRBD1 is a possible D gene (5 bases). Germline V CDR1 and CDR2: LGHNA, YSLEER. V lost 1 base and J 11 bases, leaving 11 bases between the germline ends. This CDR3 has 12 amino acids. The CDR3 reads CASSQGSGGYTF. In nucleotides, the CDR3 is TGCGCCAGCAGCCAAGGGAGCGGGGGATACACCTTC.

V is TRBV6-4 and J is TRBJ1-1; no clear D gene. The CDR3 runs to 13 residues. V lost 5 bases and J 1 base, leaving 8 bases between the germline ends. Germline V gene lookup returns CDR1 MRHNA and CDR2 SNTAGT. CDR3 coding DNA: TGTGCCAGCAGTTGGACCAGGAACACTGAAGCTTTCTTT. Protein product: CASSWTRNTEAFF.

This chain uses TRBV9 with TRBJ1-2, with no clear D. The germline V gene has CDR1 SGDLS and CDR2 YYNGEE. CDR3 length equals 12 residues. V was shortened by 0 bases and J by 8 bases, with 8 bases between the two germline ends. CDR3 sequence (DNA): TGTGCCAGCAGCGTAGATGCGGGGGGCTACACCTTC. It specifies CASSVDAGGYTF. Full variable domain (remainder filled in from reference TRBV9 and TRBJ1-2): DSGVTQTPKHLITATGQRVTLRCSPRSGDLSVYWYQQSLDQGLQFLIQYYNGEERAKGNILERFSAQQFPDLHSELNLSSLELGDSALYFCASSVDAGGYTFGSGTRLTVV.

The chain links TRBV7-9 to TRBJ1-2, with TRBD1 matching 7 bases. Losses at the gene ends were 3 bases for V and 3 bases for J; bases not matched to a gene: 16. Germline V CDR1 and CDR2: SEHNR, FQNEAQ (reference sequence). The CDR3 loop spans 18 amino acids. The CDR3 coding sequence is TGTGCCAGCAGCTTGGACAGGCAACTACGTTTGTTTGACTATGGCTACACCTTC. Translation gives CASSLDRQLRLFDYGYTF.

This sequence joins TRBV6-5 and TRBJ2-1; 9 bases are a match to TRBD2. CDR3 length: 12 residues. Germline V gene lookup returns CDR1 MNHEY and CDR2 SVGAGI. The ends lost 7 bases at V and 6 bases at J; junction bases unmatched: 1. The CDR3 sequence is CASKAGGNEQFF. In nucleotides, the CDR3 is TGTGCCAGCAAAGCGGGGGGCAATGAGCAGTTCTTC.

This chain connects TRBV7-8 to TRBJ1-2; tentative D call: TRBD1 (5 bases). This CDR3 spans 14 amino acids. The V and J ends lost 1 base and 4 bases respectively, with 10 bases between them. Germline lookup yields CDR1 SGHVS and CDR2 FQNEAQ. CDR3 loop: CASSLGGRGYGYTF. In DNA form, the CDR3 reads TGTGCCAGCAGCTTAGGGGGCCGAGGCTATGGCTACACCTTC.

The count of this clone is one. This sequence joins TRBV30 and TRBJ1-4; tentative D call: TRBD1 (6 bases). Per the germline V gene, CDR1 is GTSNPN and CDR2 is SVGIG (reference sequence). This CDR3 spans 14 amino acids. V lost 5 bases to trimming and J lost 7 bases, with 17 bases between them. The CDR3 loop reads CAWGTMEQTEKLFF. CDR3 sequence (DNA): TGTGCCTGGGGGACAATGGAACAAACTGAAAAACTGTTTTTT.

This chain joins TRBV6-5 and TRBJ2-7; D not certain. CDR3 length: 13 amino acids. Germline V CDR1 and CDR2: MNHEY, SVGAGI. V was cut by 0 bases and J by 4 bases, with 7 bases left in between. CDR3 residues: CASSYSRDYEQYF. CDR3 nucleotides: TGTGCCAGCAGTTACTCGAGAGATTACGAGCAGTACTTC.

V and J are TRBV7-6 and TRBJ1-2; D remains ambiguous. CDR3 length: 13 residues. The V gene lost 6 bases and the J gene lost 3 bases, with 11 bases spanning the gap. The germline V gene encodes CDR1 SGHVS and CDR2 FNYEAQ. The CDR3 coding sequence is TGTGCCAGCAGTCTCGACGGGGACTATGGCTACACCTTC. Its translation: CASSLDGDYGYTF.

The chain has TRBV6-2 or TRBV6-3 and TRBJ2-5, with D perhaps given as TRBD1 or TRBD2 (5 bases each). V was trimmed by 2 bases and J by 5 bases, leaving 12 bases between them. This CDR3 is built from 14 residues. Germline V lookup: CDR1 MNHEY, CDR2 SVGEGT. CDR3: CASSYRDRWETQYF. As DNA, the CDR3 is TGTGCCAGCAGTTACAGGGACCGGTGGGAGACCCAGTACTTC.

The chain combines TRBV6-5 with TRBJ1-3; D not certain. Looked up from germline, CDR1 is MNHEY and CDR2 is SVGAGI. V lost 11 bases and J 6 bases, leaving 14 bases between the germline ends. This CDR3 region has 12 residues. CDR3 residues: CAASSPENTIYF. The CDR3 region has the DNA TGTGCCGCCTCCTCCCCGGAAAACACCATATATTTT.

A note on this clone: One junction end disagrees with the germline gene, perhaps due to a read error. The chain is built from TRBV7-3 and TRBJ2-1; D not resolved. CDR1 is SGHTA and CDR2 is FQGTGA in the germline V gene. The CDR3 covers 16 residues. CDR3 DNA: TGTGCCAGCAGCTTAGATGGCAGAAAGGGCTACCATGAGCAGTTCTTC. This sequence encodes CASSLDGRKGYHEQFF.